The sequence of this T cell receptor beta chain was determined in a study of beta chain features in type 1 diabetes. Background on the study: When patients were set against healthy donors, age, gender and cell yields were similar.

Since all of the isolated RNA was reverse transcribed, expressed TCRB transcripts were what got sequenced. Some clones are missing from TCRdb's copy, which holds only in-frame ones; the method was immunoSEQ multiplex PCR. The sample records 310,000 or so clones, 11% being singletons. CDR3 size: 16 residues. Germline CDR1 reads SGHRS; CDR2 reads YFSETQ. The V segment lost 8 bases and the J segment 4 bases; nucleotides outside the gene matches: 7. The sequencing input was naive CD4+ T cells from blood. The chain links TRBV5-1 to TRBJ2-2, with 14 bases aligning to TRBD2. The TCR sequence derives from a woman younger than 45 in good health. The CDR3 is CASQTGTSGSTGELFF. CDR3 sequence (DNA): TGCGCCAGTCAAACCGGGACTAGCGGGAGCACCGGGGAGCTGTTTTTT.